Shown below are 15 T cell receptor beta chains from a single sample sequenced in a study of blood T cell repertoires in COVID-19. The table came from immunoSEQ multiplex PCR; TCRdb's copy has only in-frame clones and leaves some out. The sample records some 140,000 clones, 75% to 90% being singletons. The specimen was peripheral blood. Source of these receptors: a human donor in a cohort sampled during active COVID-19.

This clone has only a few counts. V gene TRBV4-3 combines with J gene TRBJ2-4; 8 positions agree with TRBD2. The CDR3 spans 16 residues. The V segment lost 1 base and the J segment 5 bases; nucleotides outside the gene matches: 7. From germline, CDR1 is LGHNA and CDR2 YSLEER. CDR3 sequence (DNA): TGCGCCAGCAGCCAAGTCCCCAGCGGGAGACAAAACATTCAGTACTTC. This translates into CASSQVPSGRQNIQYF.

This clone was found once. The chain links TRBV6-1 to TRBJ2-2; 12 positions agree with TRBD2. The germline V gene encodes CDR1 MNHNS and CDR2 SASEGT. The CDR3 covers 17 residues. Losses at the gene ends were 4 bases for V and 5 bases for J; bases not matched to a gene: 8. CDR3 in DNA: TGTGCCAGCAGTGGACTAGCGGGAGCCTCAGGGACCGGGGAGCTGTTTTTT. As protein: CASSGLAGASGTGELFF.

V and J are TRBV7-8 and TRBJ2-7, with 8 positions matching TRBD2. Germline V gene data show CDR1 as SGHVS and CDR2 as FQNEAQ. V shed 4 bases, J shed 2 bases, and the junction held 10 bases outside the gene matches. The CDR3 is made up of 16 amino acids. The CDR3: CASSSLTSGLPYEQYV. CDR3 bases: TGTGCCAGCAGCTCACTTACTAGCGGACTTCCCTACGAGCAGTACGTC.

V gene TRBV27 combines with J gene TRBJ1-5; the D gene is possibly TRBD1 (6 bases). CDR1 is MNHEY and CDR2 is SMNVEV in the germline V gene (reference sequence). The CDR3 loop spans 16 amino acids. Trimming took 5 bases from V and 0 from J, leaving 14 bases between them. CDR3 nucleotide sequence: TGTGCCAGCAGTGCCTTAGCAGGGGCTAGCAATCAGCCCCAGCATTTT. Translation gives CASSALAGASNQPQHF.

The chain links TRBV7-2 to TRBJ2-2; 7 positions agree with TRBD1. This CDR3 spans 15 amino acids. Trimming took 3 bases from V and 2 from J; bases not matched to a gene: 3. Germline-derived CDR1 and CDR2 are SGHTA and FQGNSA. DNA of the CDR3: TGTGCCAGCAGCTTTGACAGGGACAACACCGGGGAGCTGTTTTTT. Protein product: CASSFDRDNTGELFF. The full variable domain, completed using reference TRBV7-2 and TRBJ2-2, is GAGVSQSPSNKVTEKGKDVELRCDPISGHTALYWYRQSLGQGLEFLIYFQGNSAPDKSGLPSDRFSAERTGGSVSTLTIQRTQQEDSAVYLCASSFDRDNTGELFFGEGSRLTVL.

The rearrangement links TRBV19 to TRBJ1-3; no definite D call. In germline, CDR1 is LNHDA, CDR2 SQIVND (reference sequence). Deletions cut 6 bases from V and 4 bases from J, with 10 bases between. CDR3 length equals 13 residues. CDR3 coding DNA: TGTGCCAGTAGCCCACTTCCAGGAAACACCATATATTTT. This sequence encodes CASSPLPGNTIYF.

The CDR3: CASRTVNYGYTF. The CDR3 coding sequence is TGTGCCAGCCGGACAGTTAACTATGGCTACACCTTC. The chain links TRBV10-3 to TRBJ1-2; a weak D match, TRBD1 (6 bases). The CDR3 loop spans 12 amino acids. CDR1 and CDR2 from the germline V gene are ENHRY and SYGVKD. V shed 10 bases and J shed 1 base, with 10 bases lying between them.

This clone was seen only once. This chain connects TRBV11-2 to TRBJ1-4, with D possibly TRBD1 on 6 matching bases. There are 16 residues in the CDR3. From germline, CDR1 is SGHAT and CDR2 FQNNGV. V was trimmed by 5 bases and J by 2 bases, leaving 15 bases between them. CDR3: CASSLPPGGTNEKLFF. CDR3 sequence (DNA): TGTGCCAGCAGCCTTCCCCCGGGGGGCACTAATGAAAAACTGTTTTTT.

This chain uses TRBV2 with TRBJ2-7; D not certain. The V gene's germline CDR1 is SNHLY and CDR2 FYNNEI. This CDR3 region has 11 residues. V was pared by 4 bases and J by 9 bases, with 10 bases between. The CDR3, as DNA: TGTGCCAGCAGTGCCCGGTCTGTGCAGTACTTC. Protein product: CASSARSVQYF.

The J gene is TRBJ1-3, the V gene TRBV11-2, with 7 bases lining up with TRBD1. The V gene end was trimmed by 4 bases and the J gene end by 8 bases; junction bases not matched to a gene: 14. The CDR3 runs to 16 residues. Germline loops: CDR1 SGHAT, CDR2 FQNNGV. The chain's CDR3 is CASSSSTGTSGYTIYF. CDR3 DNA sequence: TGTGCCAGCAGCTCATCGACAGGGACCTCGGGATACACCATATATTTT.

The rearrangement joins TRBV7-3 to TRBJ2-3; tentatively, D is TRBD1 (5 bases). V gave up 1 base and J gave up 6 bases, with 14 bases separating them. Per germline, CDR1 SGHTA and CDR2 FQGTGA. The CDR3 runs 15 residues. In DNA, the CDR3 is TGTGCCAGCAGCTTAAACAGGCGGCAGGGCGATACGCAGTATTTT. Translating it yields CASSLNRRQGDTQYF.

The gene calls are TRBV28 and TRBJ1-6; TRBD1 might be the D (5 bases). The germline gives CDR1 MDHEN, CDR2 SYDVKM. Trimming took off 6 bases at V and 14 bases at J, with 20 bases between the two ends. This CDR3 comprises 14 residues. The CDR3 loop reads CASSLRQYLSALHF. In DNA form, the CDR3 reads TGTGCCAGCAGCCTAAGACAGTACCTTTCGGCCCTCCACTTT.

The J gene is TRBJ2-5, the V gene TRBV7-2; maybe TRBD1 (5 bases). V dropped 2 bases and J dropped 4 bases, with 11 bases sitting between them. Germline values: CDR1 SGHTA, CDR2 FQGNSA. CDR3 length equals 14 residues. The CDR3 region is CASSLLWGPETQYF. The CDR3 nucleotides read TGTGCCAGCAGCTTACTATGGGGCCCAGAGACCCAGTACTTC. The variable domain in full, with the rest retrieved from reference TRBV7-2 and TRBJ2-5, is GAGVSQSPSNKVTEKGKDVELRCDPISGHTALYWYRQSLGQGLEFLIYFQGNSAPDKSGLPSDRFSAERTGGSVSTLTIQRTQQEDSAVYLCASSLLWGPETQYFGPGTRLLVL.

This clone was counted a few times. The CDR3 bases are TGTGCCAGCAGCAAGACAGGGGAAAAACTGTTTTTT. Translated: CASSKTGEKLFF. J is TRBJ1-4 and V is TRBV7-2; 7 bases are a match to TRBD1. Germline CDR1 reads SGHTA; CDR2 reads FQGNSA. The CDR3 length is 12 residues. Trimming removed 5 bases from V and 8 bases from J; junction bases left unmatched: 2.

The J gene is TRBJ2-1, the V gene TRBV4-1, with 10 bases fitting TRBD2. Germline V CDR1 and CDR2: MGHRA, YSYEKL. V lost 1 base to trimming and J lost 9 bases; unmatched junction nucleotides: 9. The CDR3 sequence is 16 residues long. The DNA for the CDR3 is TGCGCCAGCAGCCAAGGTCTCAGCGGGAGGGCCGCTGAGCAGTTCTTC. Protein product: CASSQGLSGRAAEQFF.